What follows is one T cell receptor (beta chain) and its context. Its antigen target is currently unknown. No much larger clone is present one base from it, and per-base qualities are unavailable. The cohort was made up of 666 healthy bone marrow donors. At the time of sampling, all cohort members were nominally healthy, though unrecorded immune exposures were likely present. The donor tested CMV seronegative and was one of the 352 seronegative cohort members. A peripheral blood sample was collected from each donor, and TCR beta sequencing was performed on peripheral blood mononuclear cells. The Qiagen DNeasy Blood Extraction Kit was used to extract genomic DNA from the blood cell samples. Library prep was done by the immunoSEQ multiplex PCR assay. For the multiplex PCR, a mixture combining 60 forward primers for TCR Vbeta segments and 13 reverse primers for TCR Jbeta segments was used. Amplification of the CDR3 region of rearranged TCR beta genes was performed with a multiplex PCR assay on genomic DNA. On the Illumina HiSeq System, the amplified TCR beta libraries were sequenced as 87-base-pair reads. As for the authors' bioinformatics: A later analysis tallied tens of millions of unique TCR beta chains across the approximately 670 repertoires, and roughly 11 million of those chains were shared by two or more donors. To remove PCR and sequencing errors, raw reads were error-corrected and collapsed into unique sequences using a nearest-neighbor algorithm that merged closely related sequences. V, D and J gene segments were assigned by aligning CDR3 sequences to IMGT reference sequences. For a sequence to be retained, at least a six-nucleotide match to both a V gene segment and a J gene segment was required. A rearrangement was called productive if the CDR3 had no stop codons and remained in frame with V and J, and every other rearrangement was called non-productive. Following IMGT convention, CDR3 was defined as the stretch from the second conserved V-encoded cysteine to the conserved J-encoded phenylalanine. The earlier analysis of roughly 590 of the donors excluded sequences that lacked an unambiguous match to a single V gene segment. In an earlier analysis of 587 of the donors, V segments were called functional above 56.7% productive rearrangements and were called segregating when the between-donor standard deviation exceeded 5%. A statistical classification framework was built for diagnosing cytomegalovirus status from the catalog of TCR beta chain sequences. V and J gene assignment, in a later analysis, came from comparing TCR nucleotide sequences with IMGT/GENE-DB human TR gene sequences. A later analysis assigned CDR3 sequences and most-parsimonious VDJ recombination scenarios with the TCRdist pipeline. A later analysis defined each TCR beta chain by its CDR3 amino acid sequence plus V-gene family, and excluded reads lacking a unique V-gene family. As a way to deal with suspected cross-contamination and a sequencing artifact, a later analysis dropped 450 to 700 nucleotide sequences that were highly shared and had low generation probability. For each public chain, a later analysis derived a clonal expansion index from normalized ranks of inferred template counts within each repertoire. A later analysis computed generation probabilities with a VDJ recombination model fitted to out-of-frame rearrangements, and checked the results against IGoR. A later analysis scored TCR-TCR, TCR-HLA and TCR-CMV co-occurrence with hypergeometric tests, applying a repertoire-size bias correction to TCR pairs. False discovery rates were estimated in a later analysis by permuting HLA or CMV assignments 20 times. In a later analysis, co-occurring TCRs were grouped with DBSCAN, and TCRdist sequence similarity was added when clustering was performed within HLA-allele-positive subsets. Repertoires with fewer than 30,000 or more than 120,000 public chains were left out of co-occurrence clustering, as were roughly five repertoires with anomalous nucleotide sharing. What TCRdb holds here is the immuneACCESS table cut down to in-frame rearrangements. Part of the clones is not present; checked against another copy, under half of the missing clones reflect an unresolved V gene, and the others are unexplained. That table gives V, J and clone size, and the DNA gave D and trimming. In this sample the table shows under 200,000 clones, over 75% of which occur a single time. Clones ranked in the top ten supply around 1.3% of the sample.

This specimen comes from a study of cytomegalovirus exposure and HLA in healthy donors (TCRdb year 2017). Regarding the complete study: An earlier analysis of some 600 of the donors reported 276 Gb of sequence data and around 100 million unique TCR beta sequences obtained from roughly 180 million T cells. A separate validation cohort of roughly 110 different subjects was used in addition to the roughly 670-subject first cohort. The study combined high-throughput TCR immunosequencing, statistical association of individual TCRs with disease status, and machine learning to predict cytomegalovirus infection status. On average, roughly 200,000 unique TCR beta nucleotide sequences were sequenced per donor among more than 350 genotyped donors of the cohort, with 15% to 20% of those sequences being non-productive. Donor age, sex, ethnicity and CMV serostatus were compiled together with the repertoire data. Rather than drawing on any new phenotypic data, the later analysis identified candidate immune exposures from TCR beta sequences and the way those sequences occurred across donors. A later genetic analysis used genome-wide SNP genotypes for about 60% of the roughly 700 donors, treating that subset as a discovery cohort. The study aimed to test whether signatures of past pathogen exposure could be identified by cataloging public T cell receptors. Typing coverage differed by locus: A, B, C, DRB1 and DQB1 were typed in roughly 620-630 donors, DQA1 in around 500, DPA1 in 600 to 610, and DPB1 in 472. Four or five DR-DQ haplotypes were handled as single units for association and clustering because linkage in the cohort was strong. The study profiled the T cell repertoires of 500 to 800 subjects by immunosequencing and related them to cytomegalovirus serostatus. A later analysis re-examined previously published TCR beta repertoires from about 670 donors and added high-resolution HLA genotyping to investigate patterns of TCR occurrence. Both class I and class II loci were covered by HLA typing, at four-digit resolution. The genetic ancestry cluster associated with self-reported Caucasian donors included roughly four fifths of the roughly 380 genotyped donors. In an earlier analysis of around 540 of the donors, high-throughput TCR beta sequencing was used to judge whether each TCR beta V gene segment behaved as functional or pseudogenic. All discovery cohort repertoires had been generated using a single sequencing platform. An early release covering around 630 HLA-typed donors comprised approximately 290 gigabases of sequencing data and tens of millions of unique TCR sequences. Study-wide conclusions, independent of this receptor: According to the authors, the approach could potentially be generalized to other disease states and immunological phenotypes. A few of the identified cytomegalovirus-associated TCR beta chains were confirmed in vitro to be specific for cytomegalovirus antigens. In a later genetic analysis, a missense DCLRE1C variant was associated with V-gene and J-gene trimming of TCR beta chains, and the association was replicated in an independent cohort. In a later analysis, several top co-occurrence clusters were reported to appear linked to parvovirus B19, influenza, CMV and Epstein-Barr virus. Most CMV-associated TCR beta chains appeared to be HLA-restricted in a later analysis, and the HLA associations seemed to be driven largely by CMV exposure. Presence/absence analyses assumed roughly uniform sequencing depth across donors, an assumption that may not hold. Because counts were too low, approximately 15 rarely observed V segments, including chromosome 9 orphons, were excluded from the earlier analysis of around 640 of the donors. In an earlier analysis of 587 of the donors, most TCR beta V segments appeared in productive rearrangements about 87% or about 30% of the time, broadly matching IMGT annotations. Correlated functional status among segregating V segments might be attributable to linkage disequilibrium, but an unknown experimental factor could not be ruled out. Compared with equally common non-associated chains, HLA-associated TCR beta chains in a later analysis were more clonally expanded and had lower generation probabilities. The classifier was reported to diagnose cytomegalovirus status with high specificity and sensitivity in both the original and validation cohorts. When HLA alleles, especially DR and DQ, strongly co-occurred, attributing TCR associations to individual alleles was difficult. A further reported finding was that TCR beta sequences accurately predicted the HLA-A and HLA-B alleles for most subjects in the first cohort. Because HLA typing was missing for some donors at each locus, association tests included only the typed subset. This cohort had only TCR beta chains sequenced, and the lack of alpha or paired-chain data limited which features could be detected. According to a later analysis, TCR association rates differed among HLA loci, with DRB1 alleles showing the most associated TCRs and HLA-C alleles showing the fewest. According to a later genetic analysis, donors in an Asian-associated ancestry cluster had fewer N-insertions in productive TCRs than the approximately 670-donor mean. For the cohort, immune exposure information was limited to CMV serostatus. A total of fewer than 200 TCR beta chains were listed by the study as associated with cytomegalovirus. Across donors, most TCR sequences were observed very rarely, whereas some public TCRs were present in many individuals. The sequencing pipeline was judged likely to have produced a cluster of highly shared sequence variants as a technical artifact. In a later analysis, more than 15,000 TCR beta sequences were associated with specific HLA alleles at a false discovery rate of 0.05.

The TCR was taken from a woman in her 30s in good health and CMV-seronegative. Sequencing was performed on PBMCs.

CDR3 loop: CASNSLSGGPNEQFF. The sequenced DNA is TGTGCCAGCAACTCTCTTAGCGGGGGCCCAAATGAGCAGTTCTTC. This sequence uses TRBV7-9 and TRBJ2-1; TRBD2 fits 9 bases in the junction. CDR1 and CDR2 are drawn from the germline V gene (reference sequence): SEHNR, FQNEAQ. Trimming leaves V shorter by 7 bases and J shorter by 7 bases, with the junction holding 11 bases beyond the gene matches. From the cysteine through the phenylalanine, the CDR3 covers 15 amino acids. Left in the record is the CDR3 DNA by itself, 45 bases read in frame from the first base.